The present TCR beta chain was sequenced within a study of PD-1 blockade in classical Hodgkin lymphoma. The table came from immunoSEQ multiplex PCR; TCRdb's copy has only in-frame clones and leaves some out. The sample lists 39,000 or so clones; about 88% were seen once. Trimming stripped 1 base from V and 0 bases from J, with 6 bases between. This CDR3 is built from 14 residues. The germline CDR1 and CDR2 sequences are KGHSH and LQKENI. All the patients suffered relapse after autologous stem cell transplantation, and brentuximab vedotin exposure differed. Best responses included complete response and partial response; otherwise, the best response was progressive disease. Overall study results and limits: CD4+ TCR diversity climbed significantly by C4D1, unlike CD8+ TCR diversity.

Points on this clone: What it binds is unknown.

The sample in question was peripheral blood mononuclear cells (PBMCs), obtained before the second cycle of nivolumab. The chain has TRBV18 and TRBJ1-1; D call uncertain. The sequence came from a human donor with classical Hodgkin lymphoma. DNA of the CDR3: TGTGCCAGCTCACCACTGCGGGTGAACACTGAAGCTTTCTTT. Translating it yields CASSPLRVNTEAFF.